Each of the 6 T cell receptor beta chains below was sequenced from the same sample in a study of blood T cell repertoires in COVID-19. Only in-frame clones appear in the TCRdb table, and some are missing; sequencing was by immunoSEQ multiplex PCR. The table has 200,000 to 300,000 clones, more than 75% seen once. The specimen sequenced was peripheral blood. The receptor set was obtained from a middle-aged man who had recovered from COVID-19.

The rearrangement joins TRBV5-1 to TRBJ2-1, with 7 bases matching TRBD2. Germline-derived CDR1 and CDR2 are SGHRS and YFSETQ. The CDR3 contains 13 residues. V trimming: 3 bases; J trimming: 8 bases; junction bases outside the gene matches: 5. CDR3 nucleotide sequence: TGCGCCAGCAGCTGGGGGAGGGGAGATGAGCAGTTCTTC. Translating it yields CASSWGRGDEQFF.

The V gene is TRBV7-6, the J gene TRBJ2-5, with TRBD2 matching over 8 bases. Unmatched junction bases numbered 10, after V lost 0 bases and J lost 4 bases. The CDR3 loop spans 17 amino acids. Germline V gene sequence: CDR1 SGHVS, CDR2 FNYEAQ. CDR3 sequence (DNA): TGTGCCAGCAGCTTAGCGGGTTCAGCGGGAGTTGGAGAGACCCAGTACTTC. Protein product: CASSLAGSAGVGETQYF.

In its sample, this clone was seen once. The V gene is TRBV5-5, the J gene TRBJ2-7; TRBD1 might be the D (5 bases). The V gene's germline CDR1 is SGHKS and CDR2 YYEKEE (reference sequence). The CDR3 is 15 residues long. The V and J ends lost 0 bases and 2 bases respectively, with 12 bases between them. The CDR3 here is CASSLVETAAYEQYF. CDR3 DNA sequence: TGTGCCAGCAGCTTGGTGGAGACAGCCGCCTACGAGCAGTACTTC. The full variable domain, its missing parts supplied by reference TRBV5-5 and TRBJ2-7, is DAGVTQSPTHLIKTRGQQVTLRCSPISGHKSVSWYQQVLGQGPQFIFQYYEKEERGRGNFPDRFSARQFPNYSSELNVNALLLGDSALYLCASSLVETAAYEQYFGPGTRLTVT.

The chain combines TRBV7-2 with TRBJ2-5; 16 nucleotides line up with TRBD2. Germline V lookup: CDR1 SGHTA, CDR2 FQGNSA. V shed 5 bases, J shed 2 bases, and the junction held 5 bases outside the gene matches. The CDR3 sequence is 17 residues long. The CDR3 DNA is TGTGCCAGCAGCACAGGGACTAGCGGGAGGGGACAAGAGACCCAGTACTTC. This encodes CASSTGTSGRGQETQYF.

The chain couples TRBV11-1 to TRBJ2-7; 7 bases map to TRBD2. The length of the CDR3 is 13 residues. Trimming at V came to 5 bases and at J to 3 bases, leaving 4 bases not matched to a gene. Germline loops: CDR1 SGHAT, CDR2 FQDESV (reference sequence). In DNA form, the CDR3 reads TGTGCCAGCAGCCGCAGCGGGAACTACGAGCAGTACTTC. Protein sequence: CASSRSGNYEQYF.

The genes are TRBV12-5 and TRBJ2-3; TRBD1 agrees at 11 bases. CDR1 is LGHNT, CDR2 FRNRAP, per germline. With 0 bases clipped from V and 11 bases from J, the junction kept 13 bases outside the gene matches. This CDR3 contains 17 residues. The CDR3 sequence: CASGLVGWTGGNKEQYF. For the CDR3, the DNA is TGTGCTAGTGGTTTGGTAGGATGGACAGGGGGCAACAAGGAGCAGTATTTT.